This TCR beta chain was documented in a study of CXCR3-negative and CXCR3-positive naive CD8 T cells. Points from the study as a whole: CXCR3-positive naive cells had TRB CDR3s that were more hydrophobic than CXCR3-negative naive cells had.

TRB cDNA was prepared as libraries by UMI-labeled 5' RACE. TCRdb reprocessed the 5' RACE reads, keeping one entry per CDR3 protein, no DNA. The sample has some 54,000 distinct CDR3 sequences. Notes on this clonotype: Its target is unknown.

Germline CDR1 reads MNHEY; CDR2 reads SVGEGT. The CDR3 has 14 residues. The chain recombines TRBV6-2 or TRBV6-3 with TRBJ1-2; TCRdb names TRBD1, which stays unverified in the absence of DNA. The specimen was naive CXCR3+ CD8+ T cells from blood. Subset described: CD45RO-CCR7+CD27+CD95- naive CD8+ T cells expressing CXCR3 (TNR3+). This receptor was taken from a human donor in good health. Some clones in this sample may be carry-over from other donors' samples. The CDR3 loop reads CASSYGQGRDDYTF.